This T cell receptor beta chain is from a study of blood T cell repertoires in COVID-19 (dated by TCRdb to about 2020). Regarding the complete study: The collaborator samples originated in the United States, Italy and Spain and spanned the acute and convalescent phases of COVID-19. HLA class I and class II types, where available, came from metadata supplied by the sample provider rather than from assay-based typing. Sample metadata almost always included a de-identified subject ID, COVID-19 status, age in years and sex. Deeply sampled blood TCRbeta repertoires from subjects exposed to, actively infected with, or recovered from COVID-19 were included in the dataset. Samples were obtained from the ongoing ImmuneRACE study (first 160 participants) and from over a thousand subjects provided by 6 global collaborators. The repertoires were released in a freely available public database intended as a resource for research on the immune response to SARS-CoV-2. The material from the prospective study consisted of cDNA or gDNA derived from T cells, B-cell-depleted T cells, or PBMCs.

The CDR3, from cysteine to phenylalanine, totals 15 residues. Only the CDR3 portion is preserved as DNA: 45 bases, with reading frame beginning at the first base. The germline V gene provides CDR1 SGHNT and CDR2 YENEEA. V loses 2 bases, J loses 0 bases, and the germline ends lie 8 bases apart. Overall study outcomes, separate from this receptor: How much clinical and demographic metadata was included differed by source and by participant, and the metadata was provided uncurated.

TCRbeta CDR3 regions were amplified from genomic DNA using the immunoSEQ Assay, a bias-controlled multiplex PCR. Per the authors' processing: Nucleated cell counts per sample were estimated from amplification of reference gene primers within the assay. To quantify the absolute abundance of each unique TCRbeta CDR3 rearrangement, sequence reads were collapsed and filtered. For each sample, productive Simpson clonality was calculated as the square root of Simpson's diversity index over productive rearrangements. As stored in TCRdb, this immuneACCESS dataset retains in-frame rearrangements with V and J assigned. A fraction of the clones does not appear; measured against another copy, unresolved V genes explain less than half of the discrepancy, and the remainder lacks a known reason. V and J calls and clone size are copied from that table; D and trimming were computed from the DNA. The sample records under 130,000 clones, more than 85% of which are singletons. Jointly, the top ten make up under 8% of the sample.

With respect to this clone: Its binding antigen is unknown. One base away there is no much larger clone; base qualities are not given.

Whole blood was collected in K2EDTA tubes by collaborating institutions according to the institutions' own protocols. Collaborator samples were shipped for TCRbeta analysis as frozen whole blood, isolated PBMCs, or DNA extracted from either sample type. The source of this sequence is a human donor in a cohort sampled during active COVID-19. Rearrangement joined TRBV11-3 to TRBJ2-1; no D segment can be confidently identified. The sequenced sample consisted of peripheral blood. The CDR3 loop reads CASSLQQSSYNEQFF. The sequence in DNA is TGTGCCAGCAGCTTACAACAGAGCTCCTACAATGAGCAGTTCTTC. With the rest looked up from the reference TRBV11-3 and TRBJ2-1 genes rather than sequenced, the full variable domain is EAGVVQSPRYKIIEKKQPVAFWCNPISGHNTLYWYLQNLGQGPELLIRYENEEAVDDSQLPKDRFSAERLKGVDSTLKIQPAELGDSAVYLCASSLQQSSYNEQFFGPGTRLTVL.